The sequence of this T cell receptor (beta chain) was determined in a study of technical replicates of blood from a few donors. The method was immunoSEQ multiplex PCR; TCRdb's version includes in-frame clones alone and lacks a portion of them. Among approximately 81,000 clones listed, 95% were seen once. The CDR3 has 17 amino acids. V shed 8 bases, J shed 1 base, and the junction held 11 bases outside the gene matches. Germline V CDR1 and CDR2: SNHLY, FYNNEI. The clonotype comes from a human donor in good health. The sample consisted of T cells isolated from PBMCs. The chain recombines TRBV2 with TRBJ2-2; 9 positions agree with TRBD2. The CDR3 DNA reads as TGTGCCAGCGCCGGGACTAGCTCAGTCGAGAACACCGGGGAGCTGTTTTTT. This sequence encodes CASAGTSSVENTGELFF.